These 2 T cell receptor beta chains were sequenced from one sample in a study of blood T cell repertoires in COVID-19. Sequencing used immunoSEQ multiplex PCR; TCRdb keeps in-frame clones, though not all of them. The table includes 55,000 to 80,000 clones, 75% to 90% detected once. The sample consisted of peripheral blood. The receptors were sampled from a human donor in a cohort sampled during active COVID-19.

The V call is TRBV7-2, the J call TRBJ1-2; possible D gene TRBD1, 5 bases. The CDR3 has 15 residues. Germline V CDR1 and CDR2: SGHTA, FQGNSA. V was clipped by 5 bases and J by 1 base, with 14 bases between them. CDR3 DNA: TGTGCCAGCAGCCCTAGGCAGGGCTTTAACTATGGCTACACCTTC. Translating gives CASSPRQGFNYGYTF.

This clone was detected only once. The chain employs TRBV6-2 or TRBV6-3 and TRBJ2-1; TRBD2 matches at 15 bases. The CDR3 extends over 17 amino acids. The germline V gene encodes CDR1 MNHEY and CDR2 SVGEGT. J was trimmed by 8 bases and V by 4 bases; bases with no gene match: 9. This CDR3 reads CASSSGLAGGLVDEQFF. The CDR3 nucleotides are TGTGCCAGCAGTTCGGGACTAGCGGGAGGCCTGGTAGATGAGCAGTTCTTC.